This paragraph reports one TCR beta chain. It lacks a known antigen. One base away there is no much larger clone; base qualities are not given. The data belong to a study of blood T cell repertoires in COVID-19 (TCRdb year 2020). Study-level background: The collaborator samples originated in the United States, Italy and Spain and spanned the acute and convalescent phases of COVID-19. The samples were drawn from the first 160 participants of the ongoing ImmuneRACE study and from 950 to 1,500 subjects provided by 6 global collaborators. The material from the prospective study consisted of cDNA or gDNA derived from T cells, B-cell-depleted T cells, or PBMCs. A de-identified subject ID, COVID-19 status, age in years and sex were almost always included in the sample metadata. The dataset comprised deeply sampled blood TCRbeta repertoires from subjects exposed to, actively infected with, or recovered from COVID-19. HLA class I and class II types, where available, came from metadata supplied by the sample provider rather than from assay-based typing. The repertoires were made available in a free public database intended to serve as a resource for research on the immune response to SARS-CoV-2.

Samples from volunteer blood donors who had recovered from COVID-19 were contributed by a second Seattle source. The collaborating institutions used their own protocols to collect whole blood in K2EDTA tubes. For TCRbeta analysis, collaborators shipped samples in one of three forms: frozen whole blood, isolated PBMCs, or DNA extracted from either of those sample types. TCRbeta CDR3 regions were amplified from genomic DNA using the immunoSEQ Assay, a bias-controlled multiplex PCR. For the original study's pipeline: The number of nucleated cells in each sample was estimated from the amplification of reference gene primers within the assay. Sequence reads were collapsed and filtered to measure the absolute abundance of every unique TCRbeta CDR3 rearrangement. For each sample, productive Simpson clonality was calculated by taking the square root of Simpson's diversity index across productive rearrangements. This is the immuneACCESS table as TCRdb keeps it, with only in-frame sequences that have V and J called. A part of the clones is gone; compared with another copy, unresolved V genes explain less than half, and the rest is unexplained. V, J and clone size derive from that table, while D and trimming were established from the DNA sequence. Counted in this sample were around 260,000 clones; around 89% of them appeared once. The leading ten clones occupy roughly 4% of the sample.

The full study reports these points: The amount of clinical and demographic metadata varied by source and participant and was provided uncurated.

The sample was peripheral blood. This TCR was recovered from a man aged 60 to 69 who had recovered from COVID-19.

Read as DNA, the sequence is TGTGCCAGCAGCGAACAGGGTACCCGCTCTGGGGCCAACGTCCTGACTTTC. Its amino acids are CASSEQGTRSGANVLTF. The receptor chain draws on TRBV7-2 and TRBJ2-6, with TRBD1 as a weak D call on 6 bases. At the junction V is shortened by 5 bases and J by 0 bases, with 14 bases in between. The CDR3 contains 17 residues, cysteine and phenylalanine counted. Only the CDR3 DNA stays, 51 bases, in frame from base 1. The germline V gene yields SGHTA for CDR1 and FQGNSA for CDR2.